This T cell receptor beta chain derives from a study of stem cell transplantation in POMP-related autoinflammatory disease. Assay: immunoSEQ multiplex PCR; the TCRdb copy retains only in-frame clones and omits some. This sample yields tens of thousands of clones, of which approximately 90% are seen a single time; about 0.71% belongs to the top ten. Trimming removed 3 bases at V and 2 bases at J, with 16 bases between. CDR1 is MNHEY and CDR2 is SVGAGI in the germline V gene. This CDR3 is 16 amino acids long. Sequencing was performed on CD4+ T cells from PBMCs, taken after stem cell transplantation. V is TRBV6-5 and J is TRBJ2-5; D may match TRBD1 or TRBD2 (5 bases each). The receptor comes from a human patient with POMP-related autoinflammation and immune dysregulation (PRAID). Some T cells may possibly be graft donor cells. The CDR3 sequence is CASSYGGAASQETQYF. CDR3 bases: TGTGCCAGCAGTTATGGGGGTGCTGCGTCTCAAGAGACCCAGTACTTC.